This section outlines one TCR beta chain sequence together with its context. Germline lookup yields CDR1 SGHRS and CDR2 YFSETQ. The CDR3 totals 18 residues. V lost 2 bases and J lost 5; bases outside the gene matches: 15. The data belong to a study of technical replicates of blood from a handful of donors. Sequenced by immunoSEQ multiplex PCR; TCRdb stores in-frame clones only, minus some. The sample yields 84,000 or so clones, 93% seen once. The receptor was isolated from a human donor in good health. This sequence joins TRBV5-1 and TRBJ2-5; TRBD2 matches 10 bases. Sample: T cells isolated from PBMCs. The CDR3 sequence: CASSLVALAGALRETQYF. CDR3 DNA sequence: TGCGCCAGCAGCTTAGTCGCCCTAGCGGGGGCCTTAAGGGAGACCCAGTACTTC.